Presented here are 27 T cell receptor beta chains from one specimen sequenced in a study of T cells after yellow fever vaccination. Using its own MiXCR run on the 5' RACE reads, TCRdb lists one record per CDR3 protein. Found here are 170,000 or so distinct CDR3 sequences, approximately 6.2% of them singletons; the top ten hold 2.5% to 3.5%. The source was CD4+ T cells sorted from PBMCs, collected on the day of the first yellow fever vaccination. The origin of the receptors is a man between 18 and 35 years old who received the YFV17D yellow fever vaccine.

This chain links TRBV11-2 with TRBJ1-2; possibly TRBD1 for D (6 bases). V was trimmed by 2 bases and J by 0 bases, leaving 10 bases between them. This CDR3 spans 15 amino acids. Germline V lookup: CDR1 SGHAT, CDR2 FQNNGV. Written as DNA, the CDR3 is TGTGCCAGCAGCTTAATGCGGACAGCTAACTATGGCTACACCTTC. This codes for CASSLMRTANYGYTF.

This clonotype was picked up many times. The V and J genes are TRBV4-1 and TRBJ1-1; D is ambiguous. V shed 1 base and J shed 1 base, with 13 bases lying between them. Germline V gene lookup returns CDR1 MGHRA and CDR2 YSYEKL. CDR3 size: 16 residues. The CDR3 protein is CASSQALLLGNTEAFF. The DNA for the CDR3 is TGCGCCAGCAGCCAAGCGTTACTCCTCGGGAACACTGAAGCTTTCTTT.

This clonotype was seen a few times. This chain links TRBV9 with TRBJ2-1; 10 bases map to TRBD2. V shed 0 bases and J 5 bases; nucleotides not matched to a gene: 2. This CDR3 has 15 residues. Per the germline V gene, CDR1 is SGDLS and CDR2 is YYNGEE. CDR3 bases: TGTGCCAGCAGCGTAGGGAGCGGGGGGGACAATGAGCAGTTCTTC. Its protein product is CASSVGSGGDNEQFF.

This sequence joins TRBV6-5 and TRBJ1-5; D perhaps matches TRBD1 (6 bases). The V end lost 6 bases, the J end lost 3 bases, and 15 bases lay between the germline ends. The CDR3 consists of 15 residues. Germline assignment: CDR1 MNHEY and CDR2 SVGAGI. The CDR3 sequence is CASRGTSRNNQPQHF. The CDR3 DNA is TGTGCCAGCAGAGGGACAAGTCGGAACAATCAGCCCCAGCATTTT.

This clonotype was detected a few times. V is TRBV20-1 and J is TRBJ2-6; TRBD1 matches at 10 bases. CDR1 and CDR2 from the germline V gene are DFQATT and SNEGSKA (reference sequence). Trimming at V came to 8 bases and at J to 2 bases, leaving 12 bases not matched to a gene. The CDR3 covers 17 residues. CDR3 protein: CSSLYGTGVPGANVLTF. The CDR3 region has the DNA TGCAGTTCACTCTACGGGACAGGGGTCCCTGGGGCCAACGTCCTGACTTTC.

This clonotype came up a few times. V and J are TRBV5-4 and TRBJ1-2; 9 nucleotides match TRBD1. The length of the CDR3 is 14 residues. Trimming at V came to 6 bases and at J to 6 bases, leaving 9 bases not matched to a gene. Germline lookup yields CDR1 SGHNT and CDR2 YYREEE (reference sequence). The CDR3 nucleotides read TGTGCCAGCACCTTTCCCGACAGGGGGGATGGCTACACCTTC. It specifies CASTFPDRGDGYTF.

This clonotype was counted between two and nine times. This chain joins TRBV27 and TRBJ1-1; D remains unclear. Trimming stripped 0 bases from V and 4 bases from J, with 9 bases between. Germline CDR1 is MNHEY and CDR2 is SMNVEV (reference sequence). The CDR3 is 14 amino acids. DNA for the CDR3: TGTGCCAGCAGTTTATCTGGGAGCACCACTGAAGCTTTCTTT. This sequence encodes CASSLSGSTTEAFF.

This clonotype was seen ten or more times. The chain is built from TRBV20-1 and TRBJ2-3, with a possible D match to TRBD2 (7 bases). The V gene lost 5 bases and the J gene lost 6 bases, with 21 bases spanning the gap. The CDR3 loop spans 15 amino acids. CDR1 DFQATT and CDR2 SNEGSKA come from the germline V gene (reference sequence). DNA for the CDR3: TGCAGTGCTTTCCGGGGCGGGGGCCTGGGCGATACGCAGTATTTT. Translation gives CSAFRGGGLGDTQYF.

This clonotype was counted at least ten times. The J gene is TRBJ2-1, the V gene TRBV4-3, with D unclear. The length of the CDR3 is 16 residues. V was pared by 0 bases and J by 3 bases, with 12 bases between. The germline gives CDR1 LGHNA, CDR2 YSLEER. The DNA of the CDR3 is TGCGCCAGCAGCCAAGAAATCTTAAGGTACTACAATGAGCAGTTCTTC. The encoded protein is CASSQEILRYYNEQFF.

This clonotype was observed at least ten times. The chain links TRBV6-2 or TRBV6-3 to TRBJ1-5; maybe TRBD1 (6 bases). From germline, CDR1 is MNHEY and CDR2 SVGEGT. V was trimmed by 2 bases and J by 0 bases, leaving 11 bases between them. CDR3 length equals 16 residues. CDR3 residues: CASSYGQHFSNQPQHF. CDR3 sequence (DNA): TGTGCCAGCAGTTACGGACAGCATTTTAGCAATCAGCCCCAGCATTTT.

The J gene is TRBJ2-3, the V gene TRBV20-1; perhaps TRBD1 as D (5 bases). V dropped 2 bases and J dropped 1 base, with 10 bases sitting between them. The CDR3 is made up of 14 amino acids. CDR1 and CDR2 (germline): DFQATT, SNEGSKA (reference sequence). The CDR3 coding sequence is TGCAGTGCTAGATCCAGGGTGGGCACAGATACGCAGTATTTT. It is translated as CSARSRVGTDTQYF.

This clonotype was seen at least ten times. The chain couples TRBV12-3 or TRBV12-4 to TRBJ2-5; D call uncertain. Trimming shortened V by 3 bases and J by 5 bases, and 13 bases separated the two germline ends. CDR3 size: 14 residues. The CDR3 is CASSFTIAEETQYF. CDR3 in DNA: TGTGCCAGCAGTTTCACAATTGCGGAGGAGACCCAGTACTTC.

The CDR3 is CAIKGTLAGEKLFF. The DNA of the CDR3 is TGTGCCATCAAAGGGACTCTTGCGGGTGAAAAACTGTTTTTT. The chain carries TRBV10-3 and TRBJ1-4, with a weak D call TRBD1 (5 bases). The germline V gene encodes CDR1 ENHRY and CDR2 SYGVKD. The CDR3 is made up of 14 amino acids. Trimming took 7 bases from V and 7 from J, leaving 16 bases between them.

This chain uses TRBV10-3 with TRBJ1-1, with 11 bases identical to TRBD1. The CDR3 contains 15 residues. V trimming: 6 bases; J trimming: 1 base; junction bases outside the gene matches: 4. Per the germline V gene, CDR1 is ENHRY and CDR2 is SYGVKD. The CDR3 loop is CAIRGTGGKNTEAFF. CDR3 sequence (DNA): TGTGCCATCAGGGGGACAGGGGGGAAGAACACTGAAGCTTTCTTT.

This clonotype has a count of ten or more. The rearrangement joins TRBV20-1 to TRBJ1-5; 11 nucleotides align to TRBD1. The CDR3 is 13 amino acids. CDR1 and CDR2 from the germline V gene are DFQATT and SNEGSKA (reference sequence). The trim removed 4 bases at V and 6 bases at J, leaving 2 bases unmatched. For the CDR3, the DNA is TGCAGTGCTACCGGGACAGGGGGTCAGCCCCAGCATTTT. Amino acids: CSATGTGGQPQHF.

This clonotype was seen repeatedly, ten times or more. The chain uses TRBV6-4 and TRBJ1-1; no reliable D call. V was cut by 5 bases and J by 6 bases, with 13 bases left in between. Germline V gives CDR1 MRHNA, CDR2 SNTAGT. CDR3 length: 13 amino acids. In DNA form, the CDR3 reads TGTGCCAGCAGTCCAACCGGAGGCTCTGAAGCTTTCTTT. Residues: CASSPTGGSEAFF.

At least ten counts were recorded for this clonotype. The chain joins TRBV6-5 to TRBJ2-5, with 8 bases identical to TRBD2. Looked up from germline, CDR1 is MNHEY and CDR2 is SVGAGI. The CDR3 extends over 14 amino acids. The trim removed 2 bases at V and 3 bases at J, leaving 2 bases unmatched. CDR3 nucleotide sequence: TGTGCCAGCAGTTACCGGGGGGGGAAAGAGACCCAGTACTTC. It codes for CASSYRGGKETQYF.

This clonotype was seen at least ten times. This chain connects TRBV18 to TRBJ2-1; possible D gene TRBD2, 5 bases. Germline CDR1 reads KGHSH; CDR2 reads LQKENI. The CDR3 sequence is 15 residues long. Trimming pared 6 bases from V and 1 base from J, leaving 13 bases between. The CDR3 region has the DNA TGTGCCAGCTCGCCCAACCTAGCTTCCTACAATGAGCAGTTCTTC. Residues: CASSPNLASYNEQFF.

This clonotype showed up many times. This CDR3 reads CASSDRDRGGETQYF. CDR3 nucleotides: TGCGCCAGCAGCGACAGGGACAGGGGAGGAGAGACCCAGTACTTC. The gene calls are TRBV10-2 and TRBJ2-5; the match to TRBD1 covers 10 bases. V shed 6 bases, J shed 4 bases, and the junction held 8 bases outside the gene matches. The germline V gene has CDR1 WSHSY and CDR2 SAAADI. This CDR3 is built from 15 residues.

This clonotype was seen many times. CDR3: CSARPSGGAREQYF. DNA for the CDR3: TGCAGTGCTAGACCTAGCGGGGGGGCAAGGGAGCAGTACTTC. The chain uses TRBV20-1 and TRBJ2-7; TRBD2 agrees at 12 bases. Germline V gene data show CDR1 as DFQATT and CDR2 as SNEGSKA (reference sequence). V lost 2 bases to trimming and J lost 7 bases; unmatched junction nucleotides: 6. The CDR3 is made up of 14 amino acids.

There are many counts of this clonotype. The gene calls are TRBV7-2 and TRBJ2-5; TRBD2 matches at 9 bases. Germline CDR1 is SGHTA and CDR2 is FQGNSA. The CDR3 totals 15 residues. V dropped 3 bases and J dropped 5; count of bases not matched to a gene: 7. Here the CDR3 reads CASSFQRGATETQYF. Written as DNA, the CDR3 is TGTGCCAGCAGCTTCCAGCGGGGGGCCACGGAGACCCAGTACTTC.

The J gene is TRBJ1-1, the V gene TRBV4-3; D gene uncertain. The length of the CDR3 is 14 residues. Trimming removed 0 bases from V and 2 bases from J, with 7 bases in between. Germline V gene sequence: CDR1 LGHNA, CDR2 YSLEER. The CDR3 region is CASSQEDLNTEAFF. In DNA form, the CDR3 reads TGCGCCAGCAGCCAAGAAGACCTAAACACTGAAGCTTTCTTT.

This clonotype was seen repeatedly, ten times or more. The rearrangement joins TRBV19 to TRBJ2-3; D remains ambiguous. This CDR3 has 13 amino acids. The V end lost 4 bases, the J end lost 2 bases, and 7 bases lay between the germline ends. The V gene's germline CDR1 is LNHDA and CDR2 SQIVND (reference sequence). CDR3 sequence reads: CASSTSLTDTQYF. CDR3 bases: TGTGCCAGTAGTACCAGCCTCACAGATACGCAGTATTTT.

A word on this clonotype: It may be a read error: a sequence one base away is much more abundant. V and J are TRBV20-1 and TRBJ2-1; 7 bases are shared with TRBD2. The CDR3 extends over 11 amino acids. Germline V gives CDR1 DFQATT, CDR2 SNEGSKA (reference sequence). The chain's CDR3 is CRARGYNEQFF. CDR3 sequence (DNA): TGCAGAGCGCGGGGGTACAATGAGCAGTTCTTC.

The chain couples TRBV5-1 to TRBJ1-2; 7 nucleotides match TRBD1. The length of the CDR3 is 12 residues. Germline V CDR1 and CDR2: SGHRS, YFSETQ. V was pared by 7 bases and J by 6 bases, with 6 bases of the junction left unmatched. The CDR3 coding sequence is TGCGCCAGCTCCGGACAGGAAAATGGCTACACCTTC. Its protein is CASSGQENGYTF.

V usage is TRBV29-1 and J usage is TRBJ2-7, with 8 bases that match TRBD1. The CDR3 totals 11 residues. CDR1 and CDR2 from the germline V gene are SQVTM and ANQGSEA. The V segment lost 6 bases and the J segment 5 bases; nucleotides outside the gene matches: 3. Written as DNA, the CDR3 is TGCAGCGTCAAACAGGGGGACGAGCAGTACGTC. The encoded protein is CSVKQGDEQYV.

A note on this clonotype: The junction shows a germline mismatch at one end, possibly a read error. The chain links TRBV5-1 to TRBJ2-7; 7 bases align to TRBD1. The CDR3 spans 14 residues. The V gene's germline CDR1 is SGHRS and CDR2 YFSETQ. DNA of the CDR3: TGCGCCAGCAGCTCTGGGACAGCCTCCTACCAGCAGTACTTC. This encodes CASSSGTASYQQYF. The full variable domain, completed using reference TRBV5-1 and TRBJ2-7, is KAGVTQTPRYLIKTRGQQVTLSCSPISGHRSVSWYQQTPGQGLQFLFEYFSETQRNKGNFPGRFSGRQFSNSRSEMNVSTLELGDSALYLCASSSGTASYQQYFGPGTRLTVT.